The present TCR beta chain was sequenced within a study of shared clonotypes between healthy human individuals. Study-wide points: Generally, naive subsets (rather than memory subsets) showed larger estimated richness.

Sequencing was performed with immunoSEQ multiplex PCR; in TCRdb, only in-frame clones are kept and a portion is missing. The sample yields roughly 720,000 clones, roughly 87% seen once. Only Caucasian adults living in Nashville, Tennessee served as donors. CD45RO+ cells went into CD8 memory alongside CCR7-negative CD45RA+ TemRA cells. This CDR3 has 15 amino acids. Germline V gene sequence: CDR1 GTSNPN, CDR2 SVGIG (reference sequence). Comments on this clone: What it recognizes is unknown.

Sequencing used memory CD8+ T cells from PBMCs. The subset denotes: CD45RO+ cells pooled with CCR7-negative TemRA cells. The chain has TRBV30 and TRBJ2-5; D is perhaps TRBD1 (5 bases). The end of the DNA fits TRBJ2-7 better, so the J call may be wrong. The sequence derives from a man between 18 and 29 years old in good health. Some clones in this sample may be carry-over from other donors' samples. CDR3 region: CAWSVTPGRAYEQYF. The CDR3 region has the DNA TGTGCCTGGAGTGTCACTCCGGGCAGGGCCTACGAGCAGTACTTC.